The TCR beta chain under discussion was sequenced for a study of blood T cell repertoires in COVID-19. The overall study: The United States, Italy and Spain provided the acute and convalescent COVID-19 samples.

As handled by the study authors: Amplification from reference gene primers served as the basis for estimated nucleated cell counts. The table came from immunoSEQ multiplex PCR; TCRdb's copy has only in-frame clones and leaves some out. That table is the source of V, J and clone size, and D and trimming were worked out from the DNA. The sample lists 200,000 to 250,000 clones, around 89% seen once, with under 3.5% in the top ten. This clone was found once. This clonotype was sampled from a woman aged 18 to 35 in a cohort exposed to, infected with or recovered from COVID-19 (not recorded which). Sequencing used PBMCs or T cells enriched from blood (not recorded which).

The CDR3 protein is CASSYLRYEQYF. The CDR3 DNA reads TGTGCCAGCAGTTATCTCCGTTACGAGCAGTACTTC. V gene TRBV6-2 or TRBV6-3 combines with J gene TRBJ2-7; D remains unclear. Between the trimmed V and J ends, which lost 3 bases and 4 bases, there was a span of 7 bases. CDR3 length equals 12 residues. Germline assignment: CDR1 MNHEY and CDR2 SVGEGT.